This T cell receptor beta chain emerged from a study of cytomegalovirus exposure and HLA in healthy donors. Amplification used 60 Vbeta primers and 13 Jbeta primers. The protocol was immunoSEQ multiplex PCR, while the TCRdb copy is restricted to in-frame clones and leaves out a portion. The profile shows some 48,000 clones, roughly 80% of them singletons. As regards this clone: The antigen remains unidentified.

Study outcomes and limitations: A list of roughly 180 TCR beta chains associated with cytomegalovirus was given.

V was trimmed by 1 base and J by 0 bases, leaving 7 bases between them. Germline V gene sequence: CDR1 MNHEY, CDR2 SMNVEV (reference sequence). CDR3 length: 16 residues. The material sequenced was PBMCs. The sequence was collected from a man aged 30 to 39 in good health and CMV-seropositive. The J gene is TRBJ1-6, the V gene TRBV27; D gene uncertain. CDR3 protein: CASSLFDSSYNSPLHF. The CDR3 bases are TGTGCCAGCAGTTTATTCGATAGCTCCTATAATTCACCCCTCCACTTT.